This T cell receptor beta chain was identified in a study of CD8 T cells in Susac syndrome. Sequencing targeted TCR beta in blood CD8+ and CD4+ T cells. The study, taken as a whole, reports: The study acknowledged a relatively small number of individuals in its TCR sequencing and HLA analysis.

Germline V lookup: CDR1 LGHDT, CDR2 YNNKEL (reference sequence). J gave up 4 bases and V 0 bases, and 4 bases lay outside the gene matches. This CDR3 has 15 residues. RNA was extracted with the RNeasy kit, and a quantity of 0.5 to 1 ug was reverse transcribed using random hexamers. TCRdb called the immunoSEQ multiplex PCR reads again in MiXCR, with one record for every CDR3 protein. The table lists about 180,000 distinct CDR3 sequences, about 95% of them singletons. This clonotype was detected once. What it recognizes is unknown. The chain carries TRBV3-1 and TRBJ2-7; 9 bases fit TRBD2. Sequenced: CD8+ T cells from PBMCs. The sequence came from a human donor with multiple sclerosis. This chain's CDR3 is CASSQELAGPYEQYF. The CDR3 nucleotides are TGTGCCAGCAGCCAAGAGCTAGCGGGGCCGTACGAGCAGTACTTC.